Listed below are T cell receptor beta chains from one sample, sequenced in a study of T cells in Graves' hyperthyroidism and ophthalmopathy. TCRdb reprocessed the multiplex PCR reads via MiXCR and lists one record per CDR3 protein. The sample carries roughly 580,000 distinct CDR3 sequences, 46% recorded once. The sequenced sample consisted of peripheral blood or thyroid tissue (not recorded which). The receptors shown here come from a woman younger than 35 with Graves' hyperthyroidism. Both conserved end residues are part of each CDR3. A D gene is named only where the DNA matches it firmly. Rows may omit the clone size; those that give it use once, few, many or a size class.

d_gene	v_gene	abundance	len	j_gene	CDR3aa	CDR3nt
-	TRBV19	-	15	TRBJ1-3	CASKLQTGGGNTIYF	TGTGCCAGTAAACTTCAAACCGGGGGCGGAAACACCATATATTTT
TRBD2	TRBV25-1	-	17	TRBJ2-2	CASWTSGRAVNTGELFF	TGTGCCAGCTGGACTAGCGGGAGGGCCGTCAACACCGGGGAGCTGTTTTTT
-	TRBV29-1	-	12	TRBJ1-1	CSVGGRNTEAFF	TGCAGCGTTGGGGGGCGGAACACTGAAGCTTTCTTT
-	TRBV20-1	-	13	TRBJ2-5	CSARDETWETQYF	TGCAGTGCTAGAGATGAGACATGGGAGACCCAGTACTTC
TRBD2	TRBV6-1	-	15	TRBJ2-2	CASSEEVSGSGELFF	TGTGCCAGCAGTGAAGAAGTTAGCGGGAGCGGGGAGCTGTTTTTT
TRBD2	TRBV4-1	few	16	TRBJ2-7	CASSLPTSGRADEQYF	TGCGCCAGCAGCCTACCGACTAGCGGGAGGGCCGACGAGCAGTACTTC
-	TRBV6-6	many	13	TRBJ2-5	CASSYSMGETQYF	TGTGCCAGCAGTTACTCGATGGGTGAGACCCAGTACTTC
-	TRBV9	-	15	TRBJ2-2	CASSVRGGDTGELFF	TGTGCCAGCAGCGTGAGGGGGGGGGACACCGGGGAGCTGTTTTTT
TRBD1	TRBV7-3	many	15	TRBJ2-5	CASSQGTGHPRTQYF	TGTGCCAGCAGCCAAGGGACAGGCCACCCAAGGACCCAGTACTTC
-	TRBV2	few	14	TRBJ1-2	CASSPQGIFAGYTF	TGTGCCAGCAGTCCACAGGGAATATTTGCTGGCTACACCTTC
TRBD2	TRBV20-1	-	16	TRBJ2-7	CSARDSRSGSLDEQYF	TGCAGTGCTAGGGACAGCCGCAGCGGGAGTCTAGACGAGCAGTACTTC
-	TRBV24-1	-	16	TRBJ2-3	CATSDPGRAWADTQYF	TGTGCCACCAGTGACCCAGGACGGGCGTGGGCAGATACGCAGTATTTT
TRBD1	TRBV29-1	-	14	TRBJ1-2	CSAAGTGNNYGYTF	TGCAGCGCAGCCGGGACAGGGAATAACTATGGCTACACCTTC
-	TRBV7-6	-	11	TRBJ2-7	CASSRAGEQYF	TGTGCCAGCAGCAGGGCTGGCGAGCAGTACTTC
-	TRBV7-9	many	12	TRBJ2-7	CASSRRGDEQYF	TGTGCCAGCAGCCGCAGGGGGGACGAGCAGTACTTC
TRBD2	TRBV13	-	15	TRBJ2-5	CASSDLAGGGETQYF	TGTGCCAGCAGTGATCTAGCGGGAGGAGGAGAGACCCAGTACTTC
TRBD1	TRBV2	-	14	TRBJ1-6	CASSLTGGKSPLHF	TGTGCCAGCAGCCTTACAGGGGGTAAATCACCCCTCCACTTT
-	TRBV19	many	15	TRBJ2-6	CASSMTEAGANVLTF	TGTGCCAGTAGTATGACGGAGGCTGGGGCCAACGTCCTGACTTTC
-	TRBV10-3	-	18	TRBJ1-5	CAISEWPSRGDSNQPQHF	TGTGCCATCAGTGAGTGGCCTAGCAGGGGCGATAGTAATCAGCCCCAGCATTTT
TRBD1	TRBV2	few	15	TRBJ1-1	CASSPNRGFGTEAFF	TGTGCCAGCAGTCCCAACAGGGGGTTCGGGACTGAAGCTTTCTTT
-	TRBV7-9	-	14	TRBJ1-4	CASRSSGVWEKLFF	TGTGCCAGCAGATCCTCCGGGGTGTGGGAAAAACTGTTTTTT
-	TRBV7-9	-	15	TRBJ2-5	CASSKAGPGGETQYF	TGTGCCAGCAGTAAAGCAGGGCCTGGTGGTGAGACCCAGTACTTC
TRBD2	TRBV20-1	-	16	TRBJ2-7	CSARRPGLAHSYEQYF	TGCAGTGCTAGGCGGCCCGGACTAGCTCACTCCTACGAGCAGTACTTC
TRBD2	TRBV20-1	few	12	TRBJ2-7	CSAASGLHLQYF	TGCAGTGCGGCTAGCGGGTTGCATTTACAGTACTTC
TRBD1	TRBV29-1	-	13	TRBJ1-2	CSVERTGSSGYTF	TGCAGCGTTGAGCGGACAGGGTCCTCTGGCTACACCTTC
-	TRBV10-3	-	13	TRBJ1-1	CAIGGLMNTEAFF	TGTGCCATCGGCGGGCTGATGAACACTGAAGCTTTCTTT